This T cell receptor beta chain was recorded in a study of response to subunit inactivated influenza vaccine. The study's findings and limits: A suggestion made by the authors is that each seasonal influenza vaccination recruits few new T cells.

In TCRdb, the RT-PCR reads were re-called with MiXCR into one record per CDR3 protein. The sample has around 500,000 distinct CDR3 sequences; 9.5% to 12% are singletons. Note on this clonotype: Its antigen is not known. Being one base from a much bigger clone, this may be a read error.

Material: PBMCs from blood, obtained about 40 days after vaccination. This TCR was recovered from a man between 50 and 59 years old who received an inactivated influenza vaccine.

CDR3 loop: CSAAVRGQETQNF. The CDR3 nucleotides are TGCAGTGCTGCCGTTAGGGGGCAAGAGACCCAGAACTTC. The V and J genes are TRBV20-1 and TRBJ2-5; 7 bases line up with TRBD1. Looked up from germline, CDR1 is DFQATT and CDR2 is SNEGSKA (reference sequence). The CDR3 spans 13 residues.